This TCR beta chain was retrieved from a study of breast tumors, draining lymph nodes, adjacent tissues. Breast cancer patients provided tissue from their axillary draining lymph nodes. CDR1 and CDR2 (germline): SGHRS, YFSETQ. Trimming left V 2 bases short and J 1 base short, with 8 bases between. The length of the CDR3 is 14 residues. This clonotype was detected ten times or more. Its antigen remains unidentified. TCRdb re-called the multiplex PCR reads through MiXCR, storing one row per CDR3 protein. The table includes around 230,000 distinct CDR3 sequences, roughly 32% detected once. General study findings and limits: Tumor TCR diversity was below lymph nodes but above nontumor tissue. Tumor and nontumor repertoires were significantly more similar in luminal-like than in basal-like breast cancer. That most tumor T cells come from lymph nodes remained unproven. Data fit most tumor T cells coming from lymph node, expanding in tumor.

The clonotype was recovered from a female donor with breast cancer. Some clones in this sample may be carry-over from other donors' samples. The J gene is TRBJ2-3, the V gene TRBV5-1, with D possibly matching TRBD2 (5 bases). The sample taken for sequencing was axillary lymph node tissue. CDR3 sequence reads: CASSFRERTDTQYF. In nucleotides, the CDR3 is TGCGCCAGCAGCTTCCGGGAACGCACAGATACGCAGTATTTT.